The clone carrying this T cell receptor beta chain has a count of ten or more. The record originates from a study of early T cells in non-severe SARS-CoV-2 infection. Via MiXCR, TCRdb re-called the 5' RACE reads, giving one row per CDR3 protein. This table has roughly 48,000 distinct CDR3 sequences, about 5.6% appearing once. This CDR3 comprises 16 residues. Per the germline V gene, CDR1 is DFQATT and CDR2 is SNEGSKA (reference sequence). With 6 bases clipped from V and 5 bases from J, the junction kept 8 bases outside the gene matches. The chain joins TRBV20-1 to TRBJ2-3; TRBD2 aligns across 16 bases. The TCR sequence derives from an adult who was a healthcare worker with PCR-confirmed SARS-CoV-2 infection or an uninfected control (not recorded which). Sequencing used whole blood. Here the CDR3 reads CSAGTSGRAGVDTQYF. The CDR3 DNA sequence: TGCAGTGCCGGGACTAGCGGGAGGGCCGGGGTAGATACGCAGTATTTT.